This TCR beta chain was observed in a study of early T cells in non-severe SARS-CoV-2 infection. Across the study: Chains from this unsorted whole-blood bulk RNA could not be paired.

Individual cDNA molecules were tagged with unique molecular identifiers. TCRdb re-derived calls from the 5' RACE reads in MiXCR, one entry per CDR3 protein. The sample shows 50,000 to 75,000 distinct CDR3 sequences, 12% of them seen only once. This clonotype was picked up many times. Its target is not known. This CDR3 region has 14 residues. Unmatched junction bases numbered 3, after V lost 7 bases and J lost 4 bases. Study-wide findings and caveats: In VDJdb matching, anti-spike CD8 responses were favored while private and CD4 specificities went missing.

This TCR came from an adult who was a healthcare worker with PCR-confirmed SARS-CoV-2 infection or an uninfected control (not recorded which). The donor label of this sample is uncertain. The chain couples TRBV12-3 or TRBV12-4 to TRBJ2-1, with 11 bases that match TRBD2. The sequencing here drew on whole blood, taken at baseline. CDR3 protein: CASTRLAGYNEQFF. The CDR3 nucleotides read TGTGCCAGCACCCGACTAGCGGGGTACAATGAGCAGTTCTTC.